The clone carrying this T cell receptor (beta chain) turned up a few times. Through a sample-barcoded 5' primer and a J-beta primer mix, a second PCR was run for about 6 to 12 cycles. TCRdb reprocessed the 5' RACE reads via MiXCR and lists one record per CDR3 protein. The repertoire holds hundreds of thousands of distinct CDR3 sequences, with about a quarter as singletons. The record originates from a study of blood T cells in healthy people across ages. The CDR3 runs to 15 residues. Germline loops: CDR1 SNHLY, CDR2 FYNNEI. V lost 6 bases and J lost 2, with 14 bases in between. These records were also assigned to another study, of T cells of mothers and their children.

The chain couples TRBV2 to TRBJ1-5, with a weak D call TRBD1 (5 bases). Material: blood. This receptor was identified in a boy aged 5-17 years in good health. The CDR3 region has the DNA TGTGCCAGCAGCCCATCGGAAGGGGGCAATCAGCCCCAGCATTTT. Translating it yields CASSPSEGGNQPQHF.